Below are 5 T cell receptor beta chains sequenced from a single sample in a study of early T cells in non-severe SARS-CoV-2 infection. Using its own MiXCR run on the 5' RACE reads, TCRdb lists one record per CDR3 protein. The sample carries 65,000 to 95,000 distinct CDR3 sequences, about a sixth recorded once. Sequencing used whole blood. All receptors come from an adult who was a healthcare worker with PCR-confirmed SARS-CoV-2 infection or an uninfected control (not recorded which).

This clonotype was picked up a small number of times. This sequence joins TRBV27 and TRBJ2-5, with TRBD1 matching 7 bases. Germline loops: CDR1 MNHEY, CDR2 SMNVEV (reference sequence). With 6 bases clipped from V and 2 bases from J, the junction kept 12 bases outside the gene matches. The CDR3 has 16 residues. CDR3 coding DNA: TGTGCCAGCAGACGCAAAGGGGGCACTCCGCAAGAGACCCAGTACTTC. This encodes CASRRKGGTPQETQYF.

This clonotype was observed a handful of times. CDR3 sequence: CAWRGGSGYEQFF. CDR3 nucleotides: TGTGCCTGGAGAGGCGGGAGCGGGTATGAGCAGTTCTTC. The chain recombines TRBV30 with TRBJ2-1; TRBD2 aligns across 7 bases. The V gene's germline CDR1 is GTSNPN and CDR2 SVGIG (reference sequence). With V trimmed by 3 bases and J by 8 bases, 7 bases remained unmatched. The CDR3 is 13 residues long.

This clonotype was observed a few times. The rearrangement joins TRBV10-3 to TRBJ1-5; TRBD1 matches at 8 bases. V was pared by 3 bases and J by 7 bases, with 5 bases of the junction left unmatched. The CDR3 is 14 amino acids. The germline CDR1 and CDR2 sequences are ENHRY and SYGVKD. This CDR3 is CAISDGQGRQPQHF. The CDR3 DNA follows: TGTGCCATCAGTGATGGACAGGGACGACAGCCCCAGCATTTT.

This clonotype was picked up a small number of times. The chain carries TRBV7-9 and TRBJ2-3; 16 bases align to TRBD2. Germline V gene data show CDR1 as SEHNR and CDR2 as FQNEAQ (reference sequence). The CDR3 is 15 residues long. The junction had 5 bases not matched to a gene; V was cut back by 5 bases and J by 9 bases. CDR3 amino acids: CASSAGTSGRVTQYF. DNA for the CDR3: TGTGCCAGCAGCGCCGGGACTAGCGGGAGGGTCACGCAGTATTTT.

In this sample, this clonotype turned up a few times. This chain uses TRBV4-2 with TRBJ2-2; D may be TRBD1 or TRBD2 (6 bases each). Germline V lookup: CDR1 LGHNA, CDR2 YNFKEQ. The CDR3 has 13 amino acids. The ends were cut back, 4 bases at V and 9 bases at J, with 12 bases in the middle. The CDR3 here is CASSPSGGRELFF. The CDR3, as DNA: TGTGCCAGCAGCCCCTCCGGGGGCCGGGAGCTGTTTTTT.